The entry that follows covers one TCR beta chain sequence. Its target is unknown. V was pared by 8 bases and J by 3 bases, with 4 bases of the junction left unmatched. CDR1 is LGHNA and CDR2 is YSLEER in the germline V gene. The CDR3 is 13 amino acids. Each PCR contained spiked synthetic TR CDR3 controls spanning every V-J pairing. Repertoires were generated with immunoSEQ multiplex PCR, while TCRdb's copy carries only in-frame clones and drops some. The data show roughly 34,000 clones, with approximately 90% seen just once and roughly 1.5% held by the top ten. The sample comes from a study of multiple sclerosis patients with progressive multifocal leukoencephalopathy. The study, taken as a whole, reports: Lower normalized Shannon entropy suggested reduced TRB diversity in most PML patients.

Time point denoted: before natalizumab initiation. Before the first natalizumab infusion, T0 blood samples were taken. Sequences were obtained from PBMCs. The gene calls are TRBV4-3 and TRBJ1-5, with 7 bases that match TRBD1. The sequence was obtained from a human donor with multiple sclerosis. The CDR3 DNA reads as TGCGCCAGCGCCAGGGGGACCAATCAGCCCCAGCATTTT. Translation gives CASARGTNQPQHF.